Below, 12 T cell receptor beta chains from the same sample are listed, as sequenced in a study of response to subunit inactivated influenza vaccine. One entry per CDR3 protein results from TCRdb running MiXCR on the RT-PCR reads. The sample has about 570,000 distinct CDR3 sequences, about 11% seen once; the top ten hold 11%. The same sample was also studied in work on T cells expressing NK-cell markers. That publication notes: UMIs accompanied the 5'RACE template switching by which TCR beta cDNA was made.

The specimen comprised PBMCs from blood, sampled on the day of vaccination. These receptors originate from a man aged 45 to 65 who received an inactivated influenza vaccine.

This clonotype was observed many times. The CDR3 here is CASSQEGLSRGAPYEQYF. Written as DNA, the CDR3 is TGTGCCAGCAGCCAAGAGGGTCTTAGCCGGGGGGCCCCCTACGAGCAGTACTTC. The chain joins TRBV4-2 to TRBJ2-7; D is perhaps TRBD2 (7 bases). Looked up from germline, CDR1 is LGHNA and CDR2 is YNFKEQ. The V gene lost 0 bases and the J gene lost 2 bases, with 20 bases spanning the gap. This CDR3 has 18 amino acids.

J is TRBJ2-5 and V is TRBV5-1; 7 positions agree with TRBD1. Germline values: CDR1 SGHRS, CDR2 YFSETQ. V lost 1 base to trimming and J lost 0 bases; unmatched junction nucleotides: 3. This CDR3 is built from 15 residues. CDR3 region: CASSLTGDYQETQYF. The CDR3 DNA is TGCGCCAGCAGCTTGACAGGGGATTACCAAGAGACCCAGTACTTC. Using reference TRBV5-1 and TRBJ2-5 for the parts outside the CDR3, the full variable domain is KAGVTQTPRYLIKTRGQQVTLSCSPISGHRSVSWYQQTPGQGLQFLFEYFSETQRNKGNFPGRFSGRQFSNSRSEMNVSTLELGDSALYLCASSLTGDYQETQYFGPGTRLLVL.

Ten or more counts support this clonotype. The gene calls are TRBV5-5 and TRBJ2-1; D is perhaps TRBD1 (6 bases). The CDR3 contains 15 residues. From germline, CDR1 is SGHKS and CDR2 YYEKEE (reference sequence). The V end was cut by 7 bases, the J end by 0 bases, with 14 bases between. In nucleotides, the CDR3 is TGTGCCAGCTTTAAAGGGGGTCTCTCCTACAATGAGCAGTTCTTC. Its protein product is CASFKGGLSYNEQFF.

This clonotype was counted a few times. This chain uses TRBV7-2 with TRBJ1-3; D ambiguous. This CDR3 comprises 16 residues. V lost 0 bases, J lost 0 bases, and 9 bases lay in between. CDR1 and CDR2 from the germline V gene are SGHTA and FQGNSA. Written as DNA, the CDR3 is TGTGCCAGCAGCTTAGCCGGGCGGTTCTCTGGAAACACCATATATTTT. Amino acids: CASSLAGRFSGNTIYF.

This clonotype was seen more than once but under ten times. The CDR3 is CASSLSGQSYEQYF. CDR3 nucleotides: TGTGCCAGCAGTTTATCGGGACAGTCCTACGAGCAGTACTTC. The chain recombines TRBV27 with TRBJ2-7, with TRBD1 matching over 7 bases. After removal of 0 bases from V and 1 base from J, the junction contained 0 bases not matched to a gene. The CDR3 is 14 residues long. Per the germline V gene, CDR1 is MNHEY and CDR2 is SMNVEV (reference sequence).

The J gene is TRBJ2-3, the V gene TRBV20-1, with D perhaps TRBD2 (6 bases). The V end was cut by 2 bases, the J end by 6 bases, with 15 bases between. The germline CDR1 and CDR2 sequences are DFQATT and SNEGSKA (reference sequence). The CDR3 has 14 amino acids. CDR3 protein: CSARPNSGRDTQYF. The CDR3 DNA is TGCAGTGCTAGACCAAACTCAGGGAGGGATACGCAGTATTTT.

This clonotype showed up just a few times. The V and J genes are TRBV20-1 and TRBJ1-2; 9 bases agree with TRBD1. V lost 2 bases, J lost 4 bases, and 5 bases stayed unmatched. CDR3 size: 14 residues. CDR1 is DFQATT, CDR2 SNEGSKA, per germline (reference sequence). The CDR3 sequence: CSARTQGAGYGYTF. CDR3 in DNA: TGCAGTGCTAGAACACAGGGGGCAGGCTATGGCTACACCTTC.

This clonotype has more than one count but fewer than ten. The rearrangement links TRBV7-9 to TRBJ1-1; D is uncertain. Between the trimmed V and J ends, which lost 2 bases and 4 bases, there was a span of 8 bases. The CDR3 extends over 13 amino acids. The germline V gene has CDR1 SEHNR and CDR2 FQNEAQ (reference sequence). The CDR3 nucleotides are TGTGCCAGCAGCTTACATGGCCCCACTGAAGCTTTCTTT. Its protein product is CASSLHGPTEAFF.

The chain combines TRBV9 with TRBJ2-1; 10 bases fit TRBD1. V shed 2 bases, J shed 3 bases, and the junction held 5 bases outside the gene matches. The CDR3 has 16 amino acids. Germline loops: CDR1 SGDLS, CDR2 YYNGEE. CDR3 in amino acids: CASSVVGTGVYNEQFF. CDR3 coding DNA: TGTGCCAGCAGCGTCGTCGGGACAGGGGTCTACAATGAGCAGTTCTTC.

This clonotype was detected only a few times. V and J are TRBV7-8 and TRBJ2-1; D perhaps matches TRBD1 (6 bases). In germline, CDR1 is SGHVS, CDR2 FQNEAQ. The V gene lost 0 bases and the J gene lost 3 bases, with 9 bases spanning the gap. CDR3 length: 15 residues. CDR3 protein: CASSLAGALYNEQFF. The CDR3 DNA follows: TGTGCCAGCAGCTTAGCGGGGGCCCTCTACAATGAGCAGTTCTTC.

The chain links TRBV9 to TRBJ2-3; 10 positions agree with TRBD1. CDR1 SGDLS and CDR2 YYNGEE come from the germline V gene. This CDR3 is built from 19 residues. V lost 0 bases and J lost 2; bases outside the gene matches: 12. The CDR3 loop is CASSVGGQGRWENTDTQYF. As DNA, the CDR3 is TGTGCCAGCAGCGTAGGGGGACAGGGGAGGTGGGAAAACACAGATACGCAGTATTTT.

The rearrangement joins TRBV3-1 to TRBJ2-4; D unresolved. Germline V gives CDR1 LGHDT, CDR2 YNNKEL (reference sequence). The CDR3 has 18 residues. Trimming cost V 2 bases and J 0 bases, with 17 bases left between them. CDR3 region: CASSQTRPQHLAKNIQYF. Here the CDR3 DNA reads TGTGCCAGCAGCCAAACGAGGCCTCAGCACCTAGCCAAAAACATTCAGTACTTC.